Listed here are 21 T cell receptor beta chains from one sample, sequenced in a study of T cells after yellow fever vaccination. TCRdb analysed the 5' RACE reads with MiXCR anew, one entry per CDR3 protein. The table shows about 340,000 distinct CDR3 sequences, with around 4.1% occurring only once. This specimen consisted of PBMCs, obtained 5 days after the yellow fever booster vaccination. These TCRs come from a man aged 18 to 30 who received the YFV17D yellow fever vaccine.

There are many counts of this clonotype. The chain carries TRBV7-2 and TRBJ2-5, with 9 nucleotides matching TRBD2. Germline V gives CDR1 SGHTA, CDR2 FQGNSA. The CDR3 sequence is 15 residues long. The V and J ends lost 11 bases and 7 bases, in that order; junction bases with no gene match: 17. DNA for the CDR3: TGTGCCGCGGACTCGGCTAGCGGGGCCATGAGGACCCAGTACTTC. Its protein is CAADSASGAMRTQYF.

This clonotype was seen more than once but under ten times. The V call is TRBV6-2 or TRBV6-3, the J call TRBJ2-1; 7 bases match TRBD2. The length of the CDR3 is 14 residues. Germline V gene data show CDR1 as MNHEY and CDR2 as SVGEGT. Germline trimming cut 5 bases from V and 8 bases from J; bases unmatched to any gene: 9. The CDR3 reads CASSPRLAGHEQFF. The CDR3 region has the DNA TGTGCCAGCAGTCCTCGCTTAGCGGGCCATGAGCAGTTCTTC.

This clonotype showed up many times. The CDR3 sequence is CASSLWGSRSNYGYTF. CDR3 nucleotide sequence: TGTGCCAGCAGCTTGTGGGGCAGCCGATCTAACTATGGCTACACCTTC. The chain links TRBV5-5 to TRBJ1-2, with D perhaps matching TRBD1 (5 bases). Germline lookup yields CDR1 SGHKS and CDR2 YYEKEE (reference sequence). CDR3 length: 16 residues. V lost 1 base, J lost 0 bases, and 13 bases lay in between.

The chain joins TRBV20-1 to TRBJ2-5; D unclear. The CDR3 runs to 13 residues. V gave up 3 bases and J gave up 0 bases, with 8 bases separating them. CDR1 is DFQATT and CDR2 is SNEGSKA in the germline V gene (reference sequence). The CDR3 DNA follows: TGCAGTGCTAGCCAAATAGACCAAGAGACCCAGTACTTC. Encoded protein: CSASQIDQETQYF.

In this sample, this clonotype turned up many times. The chain has TRBV4-1 and TRBJ2-7; D is perhaps TRBD1 (6 bases). This CDR3 has 16 amino acids. Germline V CDR1 and CDR2: MGHRA, YSYEKL. Trimming pared 0 bases from V and 3 bases from J, leaving 15 bases between. The CDR3 loop reads CASSQDQAGVIYEQYF. DNA of the CDR3: TGCGCCAGCAGCCAAGATCAGGCAGGGGTGATCTACGAGCAGTACTTC.

The chain joins TRBV28 to TRBJ2-3, with 9 bases fitting TRBD1. The CDR3 is 13 residues long. Germline V gene sequence: CDR1 MDHEN, CDR2 SYDVKM. J lost 5 bases, V lost 7 bases, and 4 bases had no gene match. CDR3 sequence: CASMGQGRDTQYF. The CDR3 coding sequence is TGTGCCAGCATGGGACAGGGTCGAGATACGCAGTATTTT.

The gene calls are TRBV18 and TRBJ2-5, with 8 bases matching TRBD2. With V trimmed by 4 bases and J by 0 bases, 10 bases remained unmatched. This CDR3 comprises 17 residues. Looked up from germline, CDR1 is KGHSH and CDR2 is LQKENI. CDR3 in DNA: TGTGCCAGCTCACACCCACTACTAGCGGAGTACCAAGAGACCCAGTACTTC. Its translation is CASSHPLLAEYQETQYF. Supplemented by reference TRBV18 and TRBJ2-5, the full variable domain reads NAGVMQNPRHLVRRRGQEARLRCSPMKGHSHVYWYRQLPEEGLKFMVYLQKENIIDESGMPKERFSAEFPKEGPSILRIQQVVRGDSAAYFCASSHPLLAEYQETQYFGPGTRLLVL.

This chain links TRBV4-1 with TRBJ2-1, with TRBD2 matching 10 bases. The germline gives CDR1 MGHRA, CDR2 YSYEKL. V gave up 5 bases and J gave up 7 bases; unmatched junction bases: 5. The CDR3 is made up of 14 amino acids. The CDR3 DNA reads TGCGCCAGCAGCGCGGGACTAGCGAGGAATGAGCAGTTCTTC. Its translation: CASSAGLARNEQFF.

This clonotype appeared a few times. The rearrangement joins TRBV5-4 to TRBJ1-4; D is possibly TRBD1 (6 bases). The germline V and J ends were trimmed by 6 bases and 5 bases, with 17 bases remaining between them. CDR1 SGHNT and CDR2 YYREEE come from the germline V gene (reference sequence). The length of the CDR3 is 15 residues. CDR3 amino acids: CASTALGAPNEKLFF. CDR3 DNA sequence: TGTGCCAGCACCGCCCTGGGGGCTCCAAATGAAAAACTGTTTTTT.

This clonotype has more than one count but fewer than ten. The V gene is TRBV12-3 or TRBV12-4, the J gene TRBJ2-7; D might be TRBD2 (5 bases). The CDR3 runs 14 residues. Between the trimmed V and J ends, which lost 1 base and 6 bases, there was a span of 13 bases. For the CDR3, the DNA is TGTGCCAGCAGTTTAGTGGGGTTCAGCGGCGAGCAGTACTTC. This translates into CASSLVGFSGEQYF.

The table lists this clonotype with a few counts. This chain uses TRBV6-5 with TRBJ2-5; D gene ambiguous. Germline values: CDR1 MNHEY, CDR2 SVGAGI. There are 13 residues in the CDR3. V shed 6 bases and J shed 5 bases, with 13 bases lying between them. The CDR3 here is CASSPEASETQYF. The CDR3 DNA sequence: TGTGCCAGCAGCCCCGAGGCCAGCGAGACCCAGTACTTC.

The chain recombines TRBV20-1 with TRBJ1-2, with D unresolved. This CDR3 is 11 amino acids long. CDR1 and CDR2 from the germline V gene are DFQATT and SNEGSKA (reference sequence). V shed 4 bases and J shed 4 bases, with 7 bases lying between them. CDR3 sequence reads: CSANLPYGYTF. The CDR3 region has the DNA TGCAGTGCTAATTTACCCTATGGCTACACCTTC.

V is TRBV5-1 and J is TRBJ2-7; possibly TRBD1 for D (6 bases). With 0 bases removed from V and 4 bases from J, the gap between germline ends came to 17 bases. Germline assignment: CDR1 SGHRS and CDR2 YFSETQ. The CDR3 loop spans 16 amino acids. Here the CDR3 DNA reads TGCGCCAGCAGCTTGGCCTATCCGGGACATGCTTACGAGCAGTACGTC. The encoded protein is CASSLAYPGHAYEQYV.

This clonotype was found a few times. This chain uses TRBV11-2 with TRBJ2-7; D possibly corresponds to TRBD1 (7 bases). From germline, CDR1 is SGHAT and CDR2 FQNNGV. The CDR3 has 16 amino acids. The V end lost 4 bases, the J end lost 4 bases, and 20 bases lay between the germline ends. The chain's CDR3 is CASSSNAGQTFYEQYF. For the CDR3, the DNA is TGTGCCAGCAGCTCGAATGCGGGACAGACCTTTTACGAGCAGTACTTC.

V and J are TRBV2 and TRBJ2-2; no definite D call. V shed 7 bases and J shed 3 bases, with 9 bases lying between them. CDR3 length: 13 residues. Germline V lookup: CDR1 SNHLY, CDR2 FYNNEI. CDR3 protein: CASKGGDTGELFF. CDR3 DNA: TGTGCCAGCAAGGGCGGAGACACCGGGGAGCTGTTTTTT.

This clonotype was picked up a small number of times. The rearrangement uses TRBV12-3 or TRBV12-4 and TRBJ2-1, with D perhaps matching TRBD1 (6 bases). This CDR3 has 13 amino acids. The V end lost 5 bases, the J end lost 15 bases, and 20 bases lay between the germline ends. The CDR3 loop is CASSPHTGNPPFF. As DNA, the CDR3 is TGTGCCAGCAGTCCCCATACAGGGAATCCCCCGTTCTTC.

There are a few counts of this clonotype. The chain has TRBV5-1 and TRBJ1-2; 7 bases are a match to TRBD1. This CDR3 contains 14 residues. Per the germline V gene, CDR1 is SGHRS and CDR2 is YFSETQ. V lost 4 bases and J lost 0; bases outside the gene matches: 3. CDR3 protein: CASSQGVTNYGYTF. The CDR3 DNA sequence: TGCGCCAGCAGCCAGGGGGTCACTAACTATGGCTACACCTTC.

This clonotype showed up just a few times. J is TRBJ2-1 and V is TRBV6-2 or TRBV6-3; tentatively, D is TRBD1 (6 bases). The germline V and J ends were trimmed by 0 bases and 9 bases, with 9 bases remaining between them. The CDR3 loop spans 13 amino acids. Germline lookup yields CDR1 MNHEY and CDR2 SVGEGT. The CDR3 loop is CASSYSSGVEQFF. CDR3 coding DNA: TGTGCCAGCAGTTACTCGTCAGGGGTTGAGCAGTTCTTC.

The V and J genes are TRBV7-2 and TRBJ2-7, with D possibly TRBD1 on 6 matching bases. The CDR3 has 13 amino acids. V lost 5 bases to trimming and J lost 2 bases, with 10 bases between them. Germline CDR1 SGHTA, CDR2 FQGNSA. CDR3 nucleotides: TGTGCCAGCAGCCCGCGGACAGCCTACGAGCAGTACTTC. It yields the protein CASSPRTAYEQYF.

There are a few counts of this clonotype. The rearrangement links TRBV3-1 to TRBJ1-2, with D uncertain. Germline V gene lookup returns CDR1 LGHDT and CDR2 YNNKEL (reference sequence). Trimming took 3 bases from V and 0 from J, leaving 11 bases between them. The CDR3 has 15 residues. The CDR3: CASSHPGLANYGYTF. The CDR3 DNA follows: TGTGCCAGCAGCCATCCAGGTCTCGCTAACTATGGCTACACCTTC.

This chain uses TRBV9 with TRBJ2-7; D gene unclear. The CDR3 totals 11 residues. Trimming stripped 4 bases from V and 8 bases from J, with 10 bases between. The germline V gene encodes CDR1 SGDLS and CDR2 YYNGEE. The CDR3 here is CASSLIGKQYV. CDR3 DNA sequence: TGTGCCAGCAGCCTCATCGGAAAGCAGTACGTC.